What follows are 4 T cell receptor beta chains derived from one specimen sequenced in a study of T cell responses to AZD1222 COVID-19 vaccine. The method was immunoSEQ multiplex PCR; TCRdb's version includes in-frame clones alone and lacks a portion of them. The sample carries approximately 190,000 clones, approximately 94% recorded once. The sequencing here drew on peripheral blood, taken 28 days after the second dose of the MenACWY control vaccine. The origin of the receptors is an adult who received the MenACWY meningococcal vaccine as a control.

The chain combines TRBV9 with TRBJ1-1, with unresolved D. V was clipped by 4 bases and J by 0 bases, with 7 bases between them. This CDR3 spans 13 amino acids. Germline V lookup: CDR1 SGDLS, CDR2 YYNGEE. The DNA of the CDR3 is TGTGCCAGCAGCCCTACTATGAACACTGAAGCTTTCTTT. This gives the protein CASSPTMNTEAFF.

The CDR3 DNA reads TGCAGCGGATGTAACACTGAAGCTTTCTTT. This gives the protein CSGCNTEAFF. The rearrangement links TRBV29-1 to TRBJ1-1; D is undetermined. This CDR3 region has 10 residues. Germline-derived CDR1 and CDR2 are SQVTM and ANQGSEA. Trimming cost V 7 bases and J 2 bases, with 5 bases left between them. Complete variable domain (other parts from reference TRBV29-1 and TRBJ1-1): SAVISQKPSRDICQRGTSLTIQCQVDSQVTMMFWYRQQPGQSLTLIATANQGSEATYESGFVIDKFPISRPNLTFSTLTVSNMSPEDSSIYLCSGCNTEAFFGQGTRLTVV.

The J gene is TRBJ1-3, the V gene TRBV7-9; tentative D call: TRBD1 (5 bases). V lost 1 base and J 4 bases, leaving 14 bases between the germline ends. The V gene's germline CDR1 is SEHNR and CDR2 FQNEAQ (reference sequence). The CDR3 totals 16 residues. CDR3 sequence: CASSLGGVGSGNTIYF. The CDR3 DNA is TGTGCCAGCAGCTTAGGGGGCGTGGGTTCGGGAAACACCATATATTTT.

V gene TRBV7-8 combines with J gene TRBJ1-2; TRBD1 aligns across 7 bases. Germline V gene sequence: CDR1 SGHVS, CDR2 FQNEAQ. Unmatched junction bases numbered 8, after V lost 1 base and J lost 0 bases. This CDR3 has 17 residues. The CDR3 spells CASSLGLGTASNYGYTF. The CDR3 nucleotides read TGTGCCAGCAGCTTAGGGCTTGGGACAGCTTCTAACTATGGCTACACCTTC. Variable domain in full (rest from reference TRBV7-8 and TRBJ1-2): GAGVSQSPRYKVAKRGQDVALRCDPISGHVSLFWYQQALGQGPEFLTYFQNEAQLDKSGLPSDRFFAERPEGSVSTLKIQRTQQEDSAVYLCASSLGLGTASNYGYTFGSGTRLTVV.